Sequencing of this T cell receptor beta chain was carried out in a study of Ad26.COV2.S vaccination and SARS-CoV-2 variants. About the study: Intramuscularly, Ad26.COV2.S was given either once or twice, 56 days apart. Findings and caveats of the study: The TCR breadth and depth analyses may have produced an underestimate of total T cell responses.

Libraries were prepared by immunoSEQ multiplex PCR; TCRdb keeps only in-frame clonotypes and omits some of them. The table records about 680,000 clones, around 89% of them present only once. The CDR3 runs 16 residues. The J segment lost 4 bases and the V segment lost 0 bases, leaving 10 bases of the junction unmatched. Per the germline V gene, CDR1 is SGHRS and CDR2 is YFSETQ. This clone was recorded once. Its antigen is currently unknown. Documented treatment: about 20 received Ad26.COV2.S at low or high dose, single or two shots; roughly five received placebo; per-sample allocation not given. The samples were gathered on day 63 after the first injection of vaccine or placebo.

The material was peripheral blood, obtained in a trial of Ad26.COV2.S vaccine versus placebo. V is TRBV5-1 and J is TRBJ2-7; 7 bases line up with TRBD1. This clonotype was sampled from a person aged 18 to 65 who received the Ad26.COV2.S COVID-19 vaccine or a placebo. The CDR3 bases are TGCGCCAGCAGCTTGGTTTTCGGGACAGTTCCATACGAGCAGTACTTC. Protein sequence: CASSLVFGTVPYEQYF.